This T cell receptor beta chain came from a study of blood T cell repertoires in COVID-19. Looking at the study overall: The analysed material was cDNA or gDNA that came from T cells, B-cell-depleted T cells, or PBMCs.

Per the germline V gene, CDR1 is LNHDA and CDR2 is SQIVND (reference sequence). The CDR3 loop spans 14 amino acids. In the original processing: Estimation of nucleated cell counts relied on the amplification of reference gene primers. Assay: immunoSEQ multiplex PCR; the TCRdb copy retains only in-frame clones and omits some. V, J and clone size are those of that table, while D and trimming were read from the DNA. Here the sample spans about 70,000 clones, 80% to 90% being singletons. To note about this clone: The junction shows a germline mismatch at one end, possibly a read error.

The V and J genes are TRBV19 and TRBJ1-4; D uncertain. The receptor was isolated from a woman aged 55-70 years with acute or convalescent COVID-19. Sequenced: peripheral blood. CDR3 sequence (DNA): TGTGCCAGTAGTATGTTCTTCGGTAATGGAAAACTGTTTTTT. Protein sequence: CASSMFFGNGKLFF.